Listed below are T cell receptor beta chains from one sample, sequenced in a study of T-cell reconstitution after alpha-beta-depleted transplantation in children. TCRdb itself ran the PCR reads through MiXCR, one entry per CDR3 protein. This sample yields about 230,000 distinct CDR3 sequences, of which approximately 9.5% are seen a single time; over 5.5% belongs to the top ten. The sequenced sample was PBMCs from the stem cell graft donor, obtained from the stem cell graft. These TCRs come from a human donor who donated a stem cell graft to a child with acute lymphoblastic leukemia. Each CDR3 is given without its conserved first and last residue.

CDR3 protein | J gene | V gene
ASGNTDSYNSPLH | TRBJ1-6 | TRBV6-1
ATSDPGTDYNSNQPQH | TRBJ1-5 | TRBV24-1
ASSSPVDRAQETQY | TRBJ2-5 | TRBV6-5
SASHSGVVTEQF | TRBJ2-1 | TRBV20-1
AWRYAYEQY | TRBJ2-7 | TRBV30
ASSVKGEGYNEQF | TRBJ2-1 | TRBV6-4
ASSIRDEQF | TRBJ2-1 | TRBV19
ASSQLAHSAADTQY | TRBJ2-3 | TRBV4-1
ATSRDWGSGANVLT | TRBJ2-6 | TRBV15
ASSLLAGNGEQY | TRBJ2-7 | TRBV7-6
ASSQVLAGIKEGADTQY | TRBJ2-3 | TRBV4-1
ASSLIFSGRSGVGPSTEAF | TRBJ1-1 | TRBV5-1
ASSSRDRDGNEQF | TRBJ2-1 | TRBV13
ASGASLAVYNEQF | TRBJ2-1 | TRBV23-1
ATSDLGTGNQPQH | TRBJ1-5 | TRBV24-1
ASSPLSRIYEQY | TRBJ2-7 | TRBV27
SARDMNRDEKLF | TRBJ1-4 | TRBV20-1
STRDRGTYTEAF | TRBJ1-1 | TRBV29-1
AISEYRTSGGPEASGANVLT | TRBJ2-6 | TRBV10-3
ASSLDRGTRDSPLH | TRBJ1-6 | TRBV5-1
SASSADGQGLAGELF | TRBJ2-2 | TRBV20-1
AWSVGATTGELF | TRBJ2-2 | TRBV30
ASSRSQDGTGNYGYT | TRBJ1-2 | TRBV4-2
ASSIAGEPGHPQH | TRBJ1-5 | TRBV5-1
ASSLGSLAGGLREQF | TRBJ2-1 | TRBV7-8
ASCRMSPGNTIY | TRBJ1-3 | TRBV3-1
ASSISGQGLNTGELF | TRBJ2-2 | TRBV19
ASSQDYGDSGNTIY | TRBJ1-3 | TRBV4-1
ASSLAQTTNEKLF | TRBJ1-4 | TRBV5-1
ARFDPGTDTQY | TRBJ2-3 | TRBV7-9
AISDSGQALYEQY | TRBJ2-7 | TRBV10-3
ASSLDWGDTEAF | TRBJ1-1 | TRBV11-2
SARDETVSYNSPLH | TRBJ1-6 | TRBV20-1
ASSSGTFVGNTEAF | TRBJ1-1 | TRBV5-5
ASSLTNYGYT | TRBJ1-2 | TRBV7-9
ASSPRVRAAEAF | TRBJ1-1 | TRBV12-3/TRBV12-4
AISDSSANNYGYT | TRBJ1-2 | TRBV10-3
ASSLGGTSVQETQY | TRBJ2-5 | TRBV7-2
ATSLPSTDTQY | TRBJ2-3 | TRBV12-3/TRBV12-4
ASSEKATEAF | TRBJ1-1 | TRBV25-1
ASSFRTSGASYNEQF | TRBJ2-1 | TRBV7-8
ASSQVSGTSWF | TRBJ2-1 | TRBV14
ASSLSGGISYEQY | TRBJ2-7 | TRBV5-1
ASRFNRGDEKLF | TRBJ1-4 | TRBV7-2
ASSADRGGSPLH | TRBJ1-6 | TRBV2
ASSSAGKGQPQH | TRBJ1-5 | TRBV11-2